This T cell receptor beta chain was found in a study of graft-versus-host responses after intestinal transplantation. In the study overall: In this cohort, recipients had multivisceral, liver-intestinal, or isolated intestinal transplants. Anti-thymocyte globulin was used for induction in all recipients, who then took tacrolimus and steroids for two to four years. General study results and limits: There were GvH clones found in recipient marrow, and some of them appeared first in ileum or blood. Within the allografts of patients who had graft-donor T cell macrochimerism, graft-versus-host to host-versus-graft clonal ratios were high.

V shed 1 base and J shed 2 bases, with 11 bases lying between them. Per germline, CDR1 MDHEN and CDR2 SYDVKM. The CDR3 totals 15 residues. Repertoires were generated with immunoSEQ multiplex PCR, while TCRdb's copy carries only in-frame clones and drops some. This table holds about 88,000 clones, 85% to 95% found once. A single count supports this clone. The antigen remains undetermined. The source of this sequence is a human donor who was the organ donor for an intestinal transplant. V gene TRBV28 combines with J gene TRBJ1-2; D gene ambiguous. The sample was unstimulated CD4+ T cells sorted from spleen or lymph node cells, taken before transplant. CDR3 nucleotide sequence: TGTGCCAGCAGTTTATTCGTCAGTGTGAACTATGGCTACACCTTC. Amino acid sequence: CASSLFVSVNYGYTF.